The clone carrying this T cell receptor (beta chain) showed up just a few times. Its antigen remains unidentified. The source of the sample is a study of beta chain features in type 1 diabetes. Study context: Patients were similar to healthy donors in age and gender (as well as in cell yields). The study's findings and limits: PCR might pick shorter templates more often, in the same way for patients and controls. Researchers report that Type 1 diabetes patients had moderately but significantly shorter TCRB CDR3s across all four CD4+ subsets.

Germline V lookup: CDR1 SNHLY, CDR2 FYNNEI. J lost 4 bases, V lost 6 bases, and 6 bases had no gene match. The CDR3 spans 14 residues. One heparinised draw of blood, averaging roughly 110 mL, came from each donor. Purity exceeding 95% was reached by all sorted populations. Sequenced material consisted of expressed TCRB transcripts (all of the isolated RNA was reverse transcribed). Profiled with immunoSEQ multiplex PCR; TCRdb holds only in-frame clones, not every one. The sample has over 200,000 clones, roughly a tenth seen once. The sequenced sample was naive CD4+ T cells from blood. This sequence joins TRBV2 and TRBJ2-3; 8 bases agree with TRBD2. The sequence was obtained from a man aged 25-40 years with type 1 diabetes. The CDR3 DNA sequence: TGTGCCAGCAGGCCAGCGGGGGCTGCAGATACGCAGTATTTT. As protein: CASRPAGAADTQYF.